What follows are 7 T cell receptor beta chains derived from one specimen sequenced in a study of T cell responses to AZD1222 COVID-19 vaccine. Sequencing used immunoSEQ multiplex PCR; TCRdb keeps in-frame clones, though not all of them. The data contain roughly 140,000 clones, approximately 90% of them singletons. Here the sequenced sample was peripheral blood, taken on day 0 of AZD1222 vaccination. The receptor set was obtained from an adult in good health.

This sequence joins TRBV7-3 and TRBJ2-7, with 8 nucleotides matching TRBD1. Germline V gene sequence: CDR1 SGHTA, CDR2 FQGTGA. The J segment lost 5 bases and the V segment lost 5 bases, leaving 11 bases of the junction unmatched. The length of the CDR3 is 15 residues. The CDR3: CASSQSGQGNHEQYF. In nucleotides, the CDR3 is TGTGCCAGCAGCCAGTCAGGACAGGGCAACCACGAGCAGTACTTC.

This chain connects TRBV4-3 to TRBJ2-1; a weak D match, TRBD2 (5 bases). CDR3 size: 16 residues. Germline lookup yields CDR1 LGHNA and CDR2 YSLEER. Trimming removed 0 bases from V and 4 bases from J, with 13 bases in between. The CDR3 region is CASSQDRADPYNEQFF. Here the CDR3 DNA reads TGCGCCAGCAGCCAAGACCGAGCGGACCCGTACAATGAGCAGTTCTTC.

The count of this clone is one. The V call is TRBV10-2, the J call TRBJ1-6; the D is unclear. The germline V gene has CDR1 WSHSY and CDR2 SAAADI. The V end lost 10 bases, the J end lost 6 bases, and 16 bases lay between the germline ends. The CDR3 is 14 amino acids. CDR3 sequence reads: CATVAEFGNSPLHF. In DNA form, the CDR3 reads TGCGCCACAGTGGCGGAGTTCGGTAATTCACCCCTCCACTTT.

This chain joins TRBV28 and TRBJ2-7; 7 bases align to TRBD2. There are 15 residues in the CDR3. Trimming cost V 5 bases and J 3 bases; bases outside gene matches: 10. CDR1 and CDR2 (germline): MDHEN, SYDVKM. CDR3 nucleotides: TGTGCCAGCAGTCTGATGACTAGCCGGCGCTACGAGCAGTACTTC. Translated, it gives CASSLMTSRRYEQYF. Together with reference TRBV28 and TRBJ2-7, the CDR3 gives the full variable domain: DVKVTQSSRYLVKRTGEKVFLECVQDMDHENMFWYRQDPGLGLRLIYFSYDVKMKEKGDIPEGYSVSREKKERFSLILESASTNQTSMYLCASSLMTSRRYEQYFGPGTRLTVT.

The chain couples TRBV29-1 to TRBJ2-1; 8 bases map to TRBD2. The junction had 6 bases not matched to a gene; V was cut back by 6 bases and J by 8 bases. Germline V gene data show CDR1 as SQVTM and CDR2 as ANQGSEA. This CDR3 region has 12 residues. The chain's CDR3 is CSVDSGSHEQFF. As DNA, the CDR3 is TGCAGCGTGGACAGCGGGAGTCATGAGCAGTTCTTC.

This chain uses TRBV7-6 with TRBJ2-7; D may correspond to TRBD1 or TRBD2 (6 bases each). CDR3 length: 15 amino acids. The germline V gene has CDR1 SGHVS and CDR2 FNYEAQ. Trimming took 1 base from V and 5 from J, leaving 15 bases between them. As DNA, the CDR3 is TGTGCCAGCAGCTTAGAGGGGGGACGAGCCCACGAGCAGTACTTC. Translation: CASSLEGGRAHEQYF.

This chain links TRBV5-1 with TRBJ2-3, with 9 nucleotides matching TRBD2. V shed 4 bases, J shed 2 bases, and the junction held 8 bases outside the gene matches. The CDR3 sequence is 16 residues long. CDR1 and CDR2 from the germline V gene are SGHRS and YFSETQ. CDR3 sequence reads: CASSGKASGNTDTQYF. The CDR3, as DNA: TGCGCCAGCAGCGGGAAAGCTAGCGGGAACACAGATACGCAGTATTTT.